This T cell receptor (beta chain) came from a study of T-cell reconstitution after alpha-beta-depleted transplantation in children. For TCRbeta, the library was prepared with unique molecular identifiers. From the PCR reads, TCRdb called clonotypes with MiXCR, one entry per CDR3 protein. The table lists approximately 1,000,000 distinct CDR3 sequences, 25% to 30% of them singletons. V was pared by 4 bases and J by 6 bases, with 15 bases of the junction left unmatched. The CDR3 has 16 amino acids. Germline lookup yields CDR1 DFQATT and CDR2 SNEGSKA (reference sequence). The sequence was collected from a boy under two years old who had a stem cell transplant for SCID, so the T cells may come from the graft donor. The rearrangement uses TRBV20-1 and TRBJ2-5, with TRBD1 matching over 9 bases. This material consisted of PBMCs, mostly from graft donor cells, taken 360 days after TCRalphabeta/CD19-depleted stem cell transplant. CDR3 DNA: TGCAGTGCTAACTCATCACCCGGGACAGGGAGCAAGACCCAGTACTTC. Translation: CSANSSPGTGSKTQYF.